The 26 T cell receptor beta chains below all came from one sample that was sequenced in a study of T cell repertoires in cytomegalovirus infection. Each CDR3 protein is one row after TCRdb ran MiXCR on the reads. Here the sample spans 100,000 to 150,000 distinct CDR3 sequences, approximately 9.2% being singletons. The sequencing input was PBMCs. The source is a human donor in good health (CMV status not recorded). Some clones in this sample may be carry-over from other donors' samples.

This clonotype came up many times. J is TRBJ1-4 and V is TRBV29-1, with TRBD1 matching over 9 bases. With V trimmed by 3 bases and J by 9 bases, 8 bases remained unmatched. This CDR3 is built from 14 residues. The germline CDR1 and CDR2 sequences are SQVTM and ANQGSEA. The CDR3 region has the DNA TGCAGCGTTGAGACCGGGACAGGGAGGAAAAAACTGTTTTTT. Its protein product is CSVETGTGRKKLFF.

Turning to this clonotype: A much larger clone is a single base away; this may be a read error. The rearrangement uses TRBV7-6 and TRBJ2-3, with 12 bases fitting TRBD2. There are 15 residues in the CDR3. Per germline, CDR1 SGHVS and CDR2 FNYEAQ. CDR3 amino acids: CASSLTSGGTDMQYF. The CDR3 region has the DNA TGTGCCAGCAGCTTGACTAGCGGGGGCACAGATATGCAGTATTTT. Drawing the rest from reference TRBV7-6 and TRBJ2-3, the complete variable domain is GAGVSQSPRYKVTKRGQDVALRCDPISGHVSLYWYRQALGQGPEFLTYFNYEAQQDKSGLPNDRFSAERPEGSISTLTIQRTEQRDSAMYRCASSLTSGGTDMQYFGPGTRLTVL.

The gene calls are TRBV2 and TRBJ1-3; perhaps TRBD1 as D (6 bases). This CDR3 region has 13 residues. The ends were cut back, 5 bases at V and 2 bases at J, with 7 bases in the middle. The germline CDR1 and CDR2 sequences are SNHLY and FYNNEI. This CDR3 reads CASSSGAGNTIYF. The CDR3 nucleotides are TGTGCCAGCAGTTCAGGGGCTGGAAACACCATATATTTT.

This clonotype was seen at least ten times. CDR3 sequence reads: CASSPGAAYEQYF. CDR3 DNA: TGTGCCAGCAGCCCAGGGGCAGCTTACGAGCAGTACTTC. This chain joins TRBV5-4 and TRBJ2-7, with D maybe TRBD1 (6 bases). Germline values: CDR1 SGHNT, CDR2 YYREEE (reference sequence). The CDR3 is 13 amino acids. Trimming took off 4 bases at V and 4 bases at J, with 12 bases between the two ends.

A note on this clonotype: An end of the junction differs from the germline gene, which may be a read error. The V call is TRBV28, the J call TRBJ1-2; D perhaps matches TRBD1 (6 bases). Germline V gives CDR1 MDHEN, CDR2 SYDVKM. The CDR3 has 12 amino acids. As DNA, the CDR3 is TGTGCCAGCAGCATACCGGGACACCAAATAGCCTTC. Protein: CASSIPGHQIAF.

This clonotype was observed at least ten times. This chain connects TRBV5-4 to TRBJ1-1; 7 bases agree with TRBD1. J gave up 0 bases and V 5 bases, and 10 bases lay outside the gene matches. The CDR3 spans 16 residues. CDR1 is SGHNT and CDR2 is YYREEE in the germline V gene (reference sequence). CDR3 region: CASRRQTGTLNTEAFF. For the CDR3, the DNA is TGTGCCAGCAGACGTCAGACAGGGACTTTGAACACTGAAGCTTTCTTT.

Many counts were recorded for this clonotype. V is TRBV7-2 and J is TRBJ1-6, with TRBD1 matching 9 bases. The CDR3 contains 16 residues. Trimming at V came to 5 bases and at J to 10 bases, leaving 12 bases not matched to a gene. Looked up from germline, CDR1 is SGHTA and CDR2 is FQGNSA. The CDR3 is CASSPGTGFEGSPLHF. The CDR3, as DNA: TGTGCCAGCAGCCCCGGGACAGGGTTTGAGGGATCACCCCTCCACTTT.

This clonotype was detected many times. V and J are TRBV12-3 or TRBV12-4 and TRBJ2-7, with D perhaps TRBD1 (5 bases). V gave up 4 bases and J gave up 6 bases, with 16 bases separating them. The CDR3 covers 14 residues. CDR3 protein: CASSYLGIQGEQYF. The CDR3 region has the DNA TGTGCCAGCAGTTATCTAGGAATCCAGGGCGAGCAGTACTTC.

There are many counts of this clonotype. This chain links TRBV2 with TRBJ1-2; a weak D match, TRBD1 (5 bases). The CDR3 is 16 amino acids. The germline V gene encodes CDR1 SNHLY and CDR2 FYNNEI. Trimming took 4 bases from V and 4 from J, leaving 19 bases between them. Here the CDR3 DNA reads TGTGCCAGCAGTGTGAACAGGATGGGGACGGTCTATGGCTACACCTTC. Translated: CASSVNRMGTVYGYTF.

The chain employs TRBV28 and TRBJ2-3; 7 bases agree with TRBD2. Germline CDR1 reads MDHEN; CDR2 reads SYDVKM. The CDR3 sequence is 14 residues long. With 5 bases clipped from V and 3 bases from J, the junction kept 5 bases outside the gene matches. For the CDR3, the DNA is TGTGCCAGCAGTCCTCCCGGGGGGACAGATACGCAGTATTTT. It specifies CASSPPGGTDTQYF.

In this sample, this clonotype turned up many times. The V call is TRBV7-2, the J call TRBJ2-1; a weak D match, TRBD2 (6 bases). CDR3 size: 12 residues. Trimming removed 2 bases at V and 9 bases at J, with 8 bases between. Per germline, CDR1 SGHTA and CDR2 FQGNSA. The CDR3 DNA reads TGTGCCAGCAGCTTAAGAGCGGGTGAGCAGTTCTTC. This gives the protein CASSLRAGEQFF.

This clonotype was recorded at least ten times. This chain connects TRBV29-1 to TRBJ1-3; unclear D gene. The CDR3 extends over 13 amino acids. From germline, CDR1 is SQVTM and CDR2 ANQGSEA. With 7 bases removed from V and 3 bases from J, the gap between germline ends came to 13 bases. The CDR3 DNA reads as TGCAGCGCCGTCGGAGGGTATGGAAACACCATATATTTT. It yields the protein CSAVGGYGNTIYF.

This clonotype was observed a few times. This chain joins TRBV12-3 or TRBV12-4 and TRBJ2-1; D uncertain. This CDR3 is 15 amino acids long. V lost 6 bases and J 0 bases, leaving 12 bases between the germline ends. CDR3 coding DNA: TGTGCCAGCAGCTCGGGCATATACTCCTACAATGAGCAGTTCTTC. Translating gives CASSSGIYSYNEQFF.

This chain uses TRBV20-1 with TRBJ2-1, with D hard to call. CDR1 and CDR2 from the germline V gene are DFQATT and SNEGSKA (reference sequence). The CDR3 runs 13 residues. V was shortened by 7 bases and J by 3 bases, with 13 bases between the two germline ends. This CDR3 is CSVSSASYNEQFF. The CDR3 DNA is TGCAGTGTGTCGAGTGCAAGCTACAATGAGCAGTTCTTC.

The V gene is TRBV2, the J gene TRBJ1-4; D is unclear. V was clipped by 7 bases and J by 6 bases, with 9 bases between them. This CDR3 has 12 residues. Germline V lookup: CDR1 SNHLY, CDR2 FYNNEI. CDR3 bases: TGTGCCAGCATGTTTAGAGATGAAAAACTGTTTTTT. It specifies CASMFRDEKLFF.

This clonotype was seen at least ten times. The rearrangement uses TRBV29-1 and TRBJ1-5; 7 bases are shared with TRBD1. The length of the CDR3 is 16 residues. The V gene end was trimmed by 4 bases and the J gene end by 2 bases; junction bases not matched to a gene: 11. The germline V gene encodes CDR1 SQVTM and CDR2 ANQGSEA. Here the CDR3 DNA reads TGCAGCGTTGGCTTAGGAGGGGGCGCCGGCAATCAGCCCCAGCATTTT. Translated, it gives CSVGLGGGAGNQPQHF.

This clonotype came up many times. The chain links TRBV20-1 to TRBJ2-7; possible D gene TRBD2, 6 bases. Germline assignment: CDR1 DFQATT and CDR2 SNEGSKA (reference sequence). The CDR3 is made up of 13 amino acids. V was clipped by 6 bases and J by 2 bases, with 14 bases between them. The CDR3 DNA reads TGCAGTGCACTCAGACTAGTTCCCTACGAGCAGTACTTC. It specifies CSALRLVPYEQYF.

This sequence joins TRBV5-1 and TRBJ2-5; TRBD2 might be the D (6 bases). CDR1 SGHRS and CDR2 YFSETQ come from the germline V gene. This CDR3 is 13 amino acids long. Trimming took off 3 bases at V and 1 base at J, with 7 bases between the two ends. Here the CDR3 reads CASSWGGQETQYF. The CDR3 region has the DNA TGCGCCAGCAGCTGGGGAGGCCAAGAGACCCAGTACTTC. Looking up the rest from reference TRBV5-1 and TRBJ2-5 gives the full variable domain: KAGVTQTPRYLIKTRGQQVTLSCSPISGHRSVSWYQQTPGQGLQFLFEYFSETQRNKGNFPGRFSGRQFSNSRSEMNVSTLELGDSALYLCASSWGGQETQYFGPGTRLLVL.

This clonotype was seen at least ten times. The V gene is TRBV6-2 or TRBV6-3, the J gene TRBJ2-2; 14 nucleotides line up with TRBD2. Trimming at V came to 6 bases and at J to 4 bases, leaving 7 bases not matched to a gene. The CDR3 loop spans 17 amino acids. The V gene's germline CDR1 is MNHEY and CDR2 SVGEGT. For the CDR3, the DNA is TGTGCCAGCAGCCGGACTAGCGGGGGGCCAATCACCGGGGAGCTGTTTTTT. Translation gives CASSRTSGGPITGELFF.

This clonotype has a handful of counts. J is TRBJ1-2 and V is TRBV20-1; 9 bases are a match to TRBD1. The CDR3 covers 12 residues. V shed 6 bases, J shed 8 bases, and the junction held 7 bases outside the gene matches. Germline V gene sequence: CDR1 DFQATT, CDR2 SNEGSKA (reference sequence). CDR3 in amino acids: CSALGQGGGYTF. DNA for the CDR3: TGCAGTGCCTTGGGACAGGGAGGAGGCTACACCTTC.

This clonotype was detected many times. The chain joins TRBV19 to TRBJ1-5; possible D gene TRBD1, 5 bases. The germline V and J ends were trimmed by 6 bases and 6 bases, with 15 bases remaining between them. CDR1 is LNHDA and CDR2 is SQIVND in the germline V gene (reference sequence). CDR3 size: 14 residues. The chain's CDR3 is CASSKQGGRQPQHF. Written as DNA, the CDR3 is TGTGCCAGTAGCAAGCAGGGTGGTCGTCAGCCCCAGCATTTT.

This clonotype appeared many times. The rearrangement uses TRBV2 and TRBJ1-1; TRBD1 might be the D (6 bases). CDR1 SNHLY and CDR2 FYNNEI come from the germline V gene. The V end was cut by 1 base, the J end by 5 bases, with 11 bases between. This CDR3 has 14 residues. In nucleotides, the CDR3 is TGTGCCAGCAGTGAAGAGGGGGGAATAACTGAAGCTTTCTTT. This encodes CASSEEGGITEAFF.

This clonotype was recorded at least ten times. At one end, the junction sequence differs from germline, possibly due to a read error. The gene calls are TRBV5-1 and TRBJ2-6; D may be TRBD2 (6 bases). The CDR3 loop spans 15 amino acids. CDR1 and CDR2 (germline): SGHRS, YFSETQ. For the CDR3, the DNA is TGTGCCAGCAGTTTGGAGGGGACCGGGGCCAACGTCCTGACTTTC. It encodes CASSLEGTGANVLTF.

Many counts were recorded for this clonotype. The rearrangement joins TRBV5-4 to TRBJ2-5, with D unclear. This CDR3 has 13 residues. V lost 1 base and J lost 5, with 9 bases in between. Per the germline V gene, CDR1 is SGHNT and CDR2 is YYREEE (reference sequence). CDR3 nucleotides: TGTGCCAGCAGCTTGATGGGAACGGAGACCCAGTACTTC. This gives the protein CASSLMGTETQYF.

This clonotype was detected many times. The chain employs TRBV7-8 and TRBJ2-5; D possibly uses TRBD1 or TRBD2 (5 bases each). This CDR3 is built from 14 residues. V lost 2 bases, J lost 5 bases, and 12 bases lay in between. Germline V gene data show CDR1 as SGHVS and CDR2 as FQNEAQ. CDR3 bases: TGTGCCAGCAGCTTATTTCCGGGGCGGGAGACCCAGTACTTC. Translating it yields CASSLFPGRETQYF. Full variable domain (outside the CDR3, taken from reference TRBV7-8 and TRBJ2-5): GAGVSQSPRYKVAKRGQDVALRCDPISGHVSLFWYQQALGQGPEFLTYFQNEAQLDKSGLPSDRFFAERPEGSVSTLKIQRTQQEDSAVYLCASSLFPGRETQYFGPGTRLLVL.

CDR3 nucleotide sequence: TGTGCCAGCTCACAACTCGACTCCTACGAGCAGTACTTC. Translation: CASSQLDSYEQYF. This chain connects TRBV18 to TRBJ2-7; no clear D. Germline V gene lookup returns CDR1 KGHSH and CDR2 LQKENI. The CDR3 has 13 amino acids. Trimming cost V 4 bases and J 0 bases, with 7 bases left between them.